This TCR beta chain was documented in a study of cytomegalovirus exposure and HLA in healthy donors. On the study more broadly: Researchers previously reported finding 90 million to 130 million unique TCR beta sequences from approximately 190 million T cells.

V shed 9 bases and J 5 bases; nucleotides not matched to a gene: 8. This CDR3 is built from 13 residues. Germline V gives CDR1 SNHLY, CDR2 FYNNEI. The PCR contained 60 Vbeta and 13 Jbeta primers. Repertoires were generated with immunoSEQ multiplex PCR, while TCRdb's copy carries only in-frame clones and drops some. The sample records 150,000 to 200,000 clones, about 88% being singletons. Regarding this clone: The antigen remains unidentified.

Whole-study findings and limits: 87-base-pair reads could not separate some V segments, including TRBV6-2 and TRBV6-3.

The TCR sequence derives from a man in his late teens or twenties in good health and CMV-seropositive. The sample consisted of PBMCs. The rearrangement links TRBV2 to TRBJ2-7, with 9 bases fitting TRBD1. CDR3 protein: CASTAGTGNEQYF. The CDR3 coding sequence is TGTGCCAGTACTGCCGGGACAGGGAACGAGCAGTACTTC.